A selection of T cell receptor beta chains follows, all from one sample in a study of T cells in localized non-small cell lung cancer. Clones were sequenced by immunoSEQ multiplex PCR, and TCRdb holds only the in-frame ones, with some missing. The data show about 59,000 clones, approximately 90% seen once. The input for sequencing was peripheral blood, taken before any cancer treatment. All receptors derive from a man aged 35-69 years with stage I squamous cell lung carcinoma. CDR3s include the opening cysteine and the closing phenylalanine or tryptophan.

>TRBV9|16
CASSVGPSGSFYEQFF
>TRBV7-9|15
CASSRALGASGEQYF
>TRBV19|12
CASSIDGGPQHF
>TRBV18|15
CASSPPTGPDYGYTF
>TRBV6-5|15
CASSYYGMREDEQFF
>TRBV5-4|14
CASSSGRSRYGYTF
>TRBV14|14
CASSQAIPGNTIYF
>TRBV27|16
CASRGQGISSNQPQHF
>TRBV5-6|14
CASSRTGEHYGYTF
>TRBV11-2|15
CASSSLTGGHYGYTF
>TRBV6-1|14
CASSEALQLYGYTF
>TRBV18|15
CASSPTALGGNTIYF
>TRBV7-8|16
CASSPLGGGVNQPQHF
>TRBV18|12
CASSPYGQEQFF
>TRBV15|14
CATSRVGLAEEQFF
>TRBV27|13
CASLGQGGEKLFF
>TRBV7-2|16
CASSRSPGQGGTEAFF
>TRBV19|17
CASSIRGREVSNEKLFF
>TRBV28|14
CASSLGHPNTEAFF
>TRBV5-1|15
CASSPSGDVAYEQYF
>TRBV5-1|12
CASSLGTDQYTF
>TRBV4-3|16
CASSSGGGRGTGELFF
>TRBV28|12
CASSLGRTGYTF
>TRBV19|16
CASSMGTSGMGETQYF
>TRBV7-2|16
CASSRTSGGRPDTQYF
>TRBV7-2|15
CASSLTSGAFYEQYF
>TRBV4-2|16
CASSQEGGSSYNEQFF
>TRBV7-9|16
CASSLALAGSFLEQFF
>TRBV15|15
CATSSRTGNTGELFF
>TRBV27|14
CASSSDRGHQPQHF
>TRBV7-2|13
CASRGSSGEAQHF
>TRBV9|15
CASSVGSGKYNEQFF
>TRBV7-2|14
CASSLGGYEETQYF
>TRBV11-3|16
CASSLGTSGRTDTQYF
>TRBV7-3|14
CASSPGLTTDTQYF
>TRBV11-2|13
CASSLNRIYEQYF
>TRBV15|16
CATSRDADSKNTEAFF
>TRBV28|19
CASSSSRGLAGKFTGELFF
>TRBV7-2|14
CASSLRGSTDTQYF
>TRBV10-3|15
CAISVTGEGMNEQFF
>TRBV19|15
CASSSHRANTGELFF
>TRBV19|16
CASSIGVDRYNQPQHF
>TRBV6-6|15
CASSYAGTGGNEQFF
>TRBV11-2|15
CASSLYIRGEETQYF
>TRBV7-9|13
CASTDRGAGEQFF
>TRBV28|14
CASSFANYRNEQFF
>TRBV7-2|16
CASSLYVGRSGNEQFF
>TRBV20-1|11
CSARGVDEQYF
>TRBV18|12
CASSPQRGEAFF
>TRBV7-2|12
CASSPLLGEQYF
>TRBV6-6|13
CASSPGLLGEQFF
>TRBV7-3|16
CASSFHWTSGTDTQYF
>TRBV7-2|13
CASSLRGTGELFF
>TRBV5-1|17
CASSQQKTSANQETQYF
>TRBV7-2|16
CASSSQTAGAGGTIYF
>TRBV5-1|14
CASSMIGTAYEQYF
>TRBV29-1|12
CSVGPDTYEQYF
>TRBV7-3|18
CASSSRRGGRANHNEQFF
>TRBV9|15
CASSVTGTSGYEQYF